The 32 T cell receptor beta chains below come from one sample, sequenced in a study of blood T cell repertoires in COVID-19. Generated by immunoSEQ multiplex PCR, the TCRdb table keeps only in-frame clones and is missing some. The table records 300,000 or so clones, about nine tenths of them present only once. Sequencing was carried out using peripheral blood. Receptors were obtained from a woman between 35 and 50 years old with acute or convalescent COVID-19.

This clone showed up just once. This chain uses TRBV6-5 with TRBJ1-5; D uncertain. V dropped 5 bases and J dropped 3 bases, with 11 bases sitting between them. CDR3 length: 14 amino acids. Per the germline V gene, CDR1 is MNHEY and CDR2 is SVGAGI. CDR3 amino acids: CASSRTSTNQPQHF. The CDR3 DNA is TGTGCCAGCAGTCGTACAAGTACCAATCAGCCCCAGCATTTT.

The V gene is TRBV5-6, the J gene TRBJ2-3, with 9 nucleotides matching TRBD2. Trimming took 4 bases from V and 2 from J; bases not matched to a gene: 5. Per germline, CDR1 SGHDT and CDR2 YYEEEE. The CDR3 is 15 residues long. The CDR3 region is CASSHSGGATDTQYF. The CDR3 DNA sequence: TGTGCCAGCAGCCATAGCGGGGGTGCCACAGATACGCAGTATTTT.

The J gene is TRBJ2-5, the V gene TRBV21-1; the table's D gene call, TRBD2, was not cross checked with the DNA. TRBV21-1 is annotated as a pseudogene. The CDR3 extends over 21 amino acids. CDR3 region: CASSTTKNGLAGSGIQETQYF. Written as DNA, the CDR3 is TGTGCCAGCAGCACTACCAAAAATGGACTAGCGGGGTCGGGAATTCAAGAGACCCAGTACTTC.

This chain connects TRBV19 to TRBJ1-1; D gene uncertain. Germline V gene lookup returns CDR1 LNHDA and CDR2 SQIVND (reference sequence). This CDR3 has 14 amino acids. V was trimmed by 7 bases and J by 2 bases, leaving 14 bases between them. CDR3 bases: TGTGCCAGTACTTCCTCGAACAGAAACACTGAAGCTTTCTTT. Translating it yields CASTSSNRNTEAFF.

J is TRBJ1-1 and V is TRBV19; D unclear. The CDR3 runs 18 residues. Trimming pared 2 bases from V and 4 bases from J, leaving 23 bases between. Germline V gene lookup returns CDR1 LNHDA and CDR2 SQIVND (reference sequence). CDR3 nucleotides: TGTGCCAGTAGTATAATGTCAGGCGGGGTCAGTAAGGCCACTGAAGCTTTCTTT. Translating gives CASSIMSGGVSKATEAFF.

The chain joins TRBV6-5 to TRBJ1-1; 8 nucleotides align to TRBD1. Germline loops: CDR1 MNHEY, CDR2 SVGAGI. The CDR3 is made up of 13 amino acids. After removal of 6 bases from V and 1 base from J, the junction contained 1 base not matched to a gene. DNA for the CDR3: TGTGCCAGCAGGGGACAGGCGAACACTGAAGCTTTCTTT. Translated, it gives CASRGQANTEAFF.

This clone was seen a single time. This sequence joins TRBV24-1 and TRBJ1-2; D unresolved. The V end lost 4 bases, the J end lost 3 bases, and 2 bases lay between the germline ends. There are 11 residues in the CDR3. Germline CDR1 is KGHDR and CDR2 is SFDVKD. The CDR3 DNA is TGTGCCACCAGTGACTACTATGGCTACACCTTC. Translation: CATSDYYGYTF.

This chain connects TRBV29-1 to TRBJ1-3; D may be TRBD1 (5 bases). V shed 3 bases and J shed 0 bases, with 9 bases lying between them. The CDR3 runs 14 residues. CDR1 and CDR2 from the germline V gene are SQVTM and ANQGSEA. This CDR3 is CSVDDSLSGNTIYF. Written as DNA, the CDR3 is TGCAGCGTTGATGACAGCCTCTCTGGAAACACCATATATTTT.

The chain employs TRBV6-1 and TRBJ1-2; D ambiguous. The CDR3 consists of 14 residues. V lost 2 bases, J lost 4 bases, and 11 bases lay in between. Germline V gene data show CDR1 as MNHNS and CDR2 as SASEGT. CDR3 sequence: CASSEQDSFYGYTF. CDR3 bases: TGTGCCAGCAGTGAACAGGACTCCTTCTATGGCTACACCTTC.

The rearrangement links TRBV10-3 to TRBJ1-4, with D maybe TRBD1 (5 bases). Germline CDR1 reads ENHRY; CDR2 reads SYGVKD. V dropped 5 bases and J dropped 6 bases, with 10 bases sitting between them. This CDR3 contains 13 residues. The CDR3 sequence is CAISKGRDEKLFF. DNA of the CDR3: TGTGCCATCAGTAAGGGGAGGGATGAAAAACTGTTTTTT.

The chain is built from TRBV19 and TRBJ2-3; the D gene is possibly TRBD2 (6 bases). Trimming took off 9 bases at V and 4 bases at J, with 23 bases between the two ends. From germline, CDR1 is LNHDA and CDR2 SQIVND (reference sequence). The CDR3 length is 16 residues. The CDR3 DNA follows: TGTGCCAGCCAAAGGGGAGGACCGGGGTGGGCAGATACGCAGTATTTT. Protein product: CASQRGGPGWADTQYF.

The rearrangement joins TRBV7-3 to TRBJ2-1, with D perhaps matching TRBD2 (5 bases). Trimming took off 0 bases at V and 7 bases at J, with 10 bases between the two ends. CDR1 is SGHTA, CDR2 FQGTGA, per germline. The CDR3 covers 14 residues. Written as DNA, the CDR3 is TGTGCCAGCAGCTTAACGGGGAGAGGGAATGAGCAGTTCTTC. This gives the protein CASSLTGRGNEQFF.

The V call is TRBV25-1, the J call TRBJ1-4, with D maybe TRBD1 (6 bases). V lost 5 bases to trimming and J lost 7 bases, with 11 bases between them. From germline, CDR1 is MGHDK and CDR2 SYGVNS. The CDR3 is 13 amino acids. This CDR3 is CASSRGAVEKLFF. The CDR3 DNA sequence: TGTGCCAGCAGTCGGGGGGCCGTTGAAAAACTGTTTTTT.

This chain uses TRBV29-1 with TRBJ2-1; 7 bases align to TRBD2. Germline values: CDR1 SQVTM, CDR2 ANQGSEA. With V trimmed by 7 bases and J by 2 bases, 2 bases remained unmatched. The CDR3 sequence is 12 residues long. The CDR3 spells CSDGTTYNEQFF. The CDR3 DNA reads as TGCAGCGACGGGACTACCTACAATGAGCAGTTCTTC.

The chain is built from TRBV27 and TRBJ1-2; D is unresolved. Germline V gene sequence: CDR1 MNHEY, CDR2 SMNVEV (reference sequence). V shed 8 bases and J shed 2 bases, with 21 bases lying between them. The CDR3 has 16 residues. CDR3 nucleotide sequence: TGTGCCAGCTCTCCTTCCACTGGGGAGACGAACTATGGCTACACCTTC. Its translation is CASSPSTGETNYGYTF.

The chain combines TRBV5-1 with TRBJ2-3; D is ambiguous. CDR3 length: 14 amino acids. The V gene lost 0 bases and the J gene lost 6 bases, with 11 bases spanning the gap. In germline, CDR1 is SGHRS, CDR2 YFSETQ. CDR3 amino acids: CASSLVVSRDTQYF. Here the CDR3 DNA reads TGCGCCAGCAGCTTGGTCGTTAGTCGTGATACGCAGTATTTT.

CDR3 loop: CASSEGVGNYGYTF. For the CDR3, the DNA is TGTGCCAGCAGTGAGGGGGTGGGTAACTATGGCTACACCTTC. The chain is built from TRBV27 and TRBJ1-2, with D possibly being TRBD1 (6 bases). This CDR3 spans 14 amino acids. V was clipped by 5 bases and J by 1 base, with 11 bases between them. From germline, CDR1 is MNHEY and CDR2 SMNVEV (reference sequence).

The CDR3 DNA is TGTGCCAGCAGCGTTTTCCGGGACAGGGGCCCTTACGGCTACACCTTC. This translates into CASSVFRDRGPYGYTF. The J gene is TRBJ1-2, the V gene TRBV9; 10 nucleotides agree with TRBD1. V was clipped by 2 bases and J by 8 bases; unmatched bases: 12. CDR3 length equals 16 residues. Germline V CDR1 and CDR2: SGDLS, YYNGEE.

The genes are TRBV2 and TRBJ1-5; no clear D gene. The CDR3 spans 14 residues. Per the germline V gene, CDR1 is SNHLY and CDR2 is FYNNEI. V dropped 3 bases and J dropped 4 bases, with 10 bases sitting between them. CDR3 in DNA: TGTGCCAGCAGTGATCTGGGAGCGAATCAGCCCCAGCATTTT. It is translated as CASSDLGANQPQHF.

V gene TRBV19 combines with J gene TRBJ1-2, with 10 bases identical to TRBD1. The CDR3 runs 17 residues. The germline V gene has CDR1 LNHDA and CDR2 SQIVND (reference sequence). V lost 5 bases and J lost 4; bases outside the gene matches: 13. DNA for the CDR3: TGTGCCAGTAGTCCTCCAAAGGGACAGGGGCACCGCTATGGCTACACCTTC. As protein: CASSPPKGQGHRYGYTF.

V and J are TRBV6-4 and TRBJ2-5, with TRBD1 matching over 9 bases. Germline V gene lookup returns CDR1 MRHNA and CDR2 SNTAGT. With V trimmed by 4 bases and J by 5 bases, 5 bases remained unmatched. The CDR3 spans 14 residues. Here the CDR3 reads CASSATGGSETQYF. The DNA for the CDR3 is TGTGCCAGCAGTGCGACAGGGGGGTCCGAGACCCAGTACTTC.

This sequence joins TRBV21-1 and TRBJ1-2. TRBV21-1 is labeled a pseudogene. This CDR3 region has 13 residues. The CDR3 spells CASRGRGVYGYTF. The CDR3 DNA reads TGTGCCAGCAGGGGTCGGGGGGTCTATGGCTACACCTTC.

The chain is built from TRBV7-9 and TRBJ1-1; 11 bases match TRBD1. The CDR3 consists of 14 residues. The V and J ends lost 7 bases and 7 bases, in that order; junction bases with no gene match: 8. The germline V gene has CDR1 SEHNR and CDR2 FQNEAQ (reference sequence). CDR3 DNA sequence: TGTGCCAGCACCGGACAGGGGGCCAGAGGTGAAGCTTTCTTT. Amino acid sequence: CASTGQGARGEAFF.

To note about this clone: This sample also contains other DNA sequences that code for the same CDR3. The V and J genes are TRBV5-1 and TRBJ1-2; weak D call: TRBD1 (6 bases). With 0 bases removed from V and 2 bases from J, the gap between germline ends came to 8 bases. Germline V gene lookup returns CDR1 SGHRS and CDR2 YFSETQ. CDR3 length: 14 amino acids. CDR3 bases: TGCGCCAGCAGCTTGGGACAGGCCAACTATGGCTACACCTTC. Translated: CASSLGQANYGYTF.

This clone was observed a handful of times. The chain uses TRBV7-2 and TRBJ1-4, with D possibly matching TRBD1 (5 bases). The germline gives CDR1 SGHTA, CDR2 FQGNSA. CDR3 length equals 15 residues. Trimming cost V 1 base and J 0 bases, with 6 bases left between them. As DNA, the CDR3 is TGTGCCAGCAGCTTAGAGGGGACAACTAATGAAAAACTGTTTTTT. Translating gives CASSLEGTTNEKLFF.

This chain uses TRBV4-1 with TRBJ1-3; D remains unclear. From germline, CDR1 is MGHRA and CDR2 YSYEKL. CDR3 size: 14 residues. V gave up 2 bases and J gave up 7 bases, with 12 bases separating them. The CDR3 is CASSQLEGGNTIYF. The DNA for the CDR3 is TGCGCCAGCAGCCAACTGGAGGGTGGGAACACCATATATTTT.

J is TRBJ1-1 and V is TRBV11-1; D gene ambiguous. Germline assignment: CDR1 SGHAT and CDR2 FQDESV (reference sequence). This CDR3 is 13 amino acids long. V lost 2 bases, J lost 1 base, and 5 bases lay in between. The CDR3 DNA reads as TGTGCCAGCAGCTTAAGACAGAACACTGAAGCTTTCTTT. Protein sequence: CASSLRQNTEAFF. The full variable domain, with the rest looked up from reference TRBV11-1 and TRBJ1-1, is EAEVAQSPRYKITEKSQAVAFWCDPISGHATLYWYRQILGQGPELLVQFQDESVVDDSQLPKDRFSAERLKGVDSTLKIQPAELGDSAMYLCASSLRQNTEAFFGQGTRLTVV.

This clone occurred once. V usage is TRBV7-2 and J usage is TRBJ1-4; 8 bases fit TRBD1. The ends lost 2 bases at V and 8 bases at J; junction bases unmatched: 7. In germline, CDR1 is SGHTA, CDR2 FQGNSA. The CDR3 spans 15 residues. The CDR3 DNA is TGTGCCAGCAGCTTATCGACAGGGGTGGGGGAAAAACTGTTTTTT. Protein: CASSLSTGVGEKLFF.

The chain couples TRBV12-3 or TRBV12-4 to TRBJ2-1; D gene ambiguous. V was cut by 5 bases and J by 5 bases, with 7 bases left in between. This CDR3 contains 12 residues. In DNA form, the CDR3 reads TGTGCCAGCAGTCCTCAGAACAATGAGCAGTTCTTC. Its translation: CASSPQNNEQFF.

This clone was counted a single time. The chain joins TRBV24-1 to TRBJ2-1; D might be TRBD1 (5 bases). Per the germline V gene, CDR1 is KGHDR and CDR2 is SFDVKD. V was cut by 3 bases and J by 3 bases, with 11 bases left in between. This CDR3 has 15 residues. The CDR3 region is CATSDPDRFYNEQFF. The CDR3 DNA reads as TGTGCCACCAGTGATCCCGACAGATTCTACAATGAGCAGTTCTTC.

The chain joins TRBV18 to TRBJ1-5; D is unresolved. The CDR3 totals 16 residues. CDR1 KGHSH and CDR2 LQKENI come from the germline V gene. Deletions cut 1 base from V and 7 bases from J, with 17 bases between. The CDR3 nucleotides are TGTGCCAGCTCACCACGGTCTGAGCCCGCGGCACAGCCCCAGCATTTT. It is translated as CASSPRSEPAAQPQHF.

The chain combines TRBV5-1 with TRBJ2-3, with TRBD2 as a possible D gene (6 bases). V gave up 1 base and J gave up 6 bases, with 27 bases separating them. The germline CDR1 and CDR2 sequences are SGHRS and YFSETQ. The CDR3 covers 19 residues. The CDR3 DNA is TGCGCCAGCAGCTTGAGAGGGTCGCGGGGTCACTACGATGGGGATACGCAGTATTTT. Translated: CASSLRGSRGHYDGDTQYF.